This TCR beta chain was sequenced during a study of blood T cell repertoires in COVID-19. The wider study: The United States, Italy and Spain provided the acute and convalescent COVID-19 samples. Sample material is recorded as cDNA or gDNA derived from T cells, B-cell-depleted T cells, or PBMCs.

Authors' methods: Amplification with reference gene primers provided the estimates of nucleated cell counts. The method was immunoSEQ multiplex PCR; TCRdb's version includes in-frame clones alone and lacks a portion of them. The V and J calls and clone size were taken over from that table, and D and trimming were inferred from the DNA. The table records 15,000 to 20,000 clones, about 90% of them present only once. The germline gives CDR1 SGHTA, CDR2 FQGTGA. V shed 3 bases and J shed 0 bases, with 9 bases lying between them. This CDR3 contains 15 residues. Sequencing was performed on peripheral blood. The chain links TRBV7-3 to TRBJ2-1, with TRBD1 as a possible D gene (6 bases). This TCR was recovered from a man in his 60s with active COVID-19. The CDR3 DNA reads as TGTGCCAGCAGCTTCCAGGGGAGCTCCTACAATGAGCAGTTCTTC. Amino acids: CASSFQGSSYNEQFF.